This TCR beta chain was sequenced during a study of cytomegalovirus exposure and HLA in healthy donors. The study's findings and limits: There was a cluster of highly shared sequence variants that was likely a sequencing artifact. Later on, an analysis showed TCR association rates differing by HLA locus, with DRB1 the most and HLA-C the fewest.

V dropped 0 bases and J dropped 4 bases, with 10 bases sitting between them. Germline V gene lookup returns CDR1 SGDLS and CDR2 YYNGEE. CDR3 length: 14 amino acids. This clone was observed a handful of times. Its matching antigen is unknown. There were likely unrecorded immune exposures, though donors were nominally healthy when sampled. This PCR relied on a set of 60 Vbeta primers and 13 Jbeta primers. Profiling relied on immunoSEQ multiplex PCR, and the TCRdb table lists in-frame clones only, not all of them. The profile shows some 100,000 clones, roughly 60% of them singletons. The receptor was isolated from a woman in her twenties or thirties in good health and CMV-seropositive. V and J are TRBV9 and TRBJ1-1; the D gene is possibly TRBD1 (5 bases). What was sequenced was PBMCs. CDR3 sequence reads: CASSVGGEGTEAFF. For the CDR3, the DNA is TGTGCCAGCAGCGTAGGAGGGGAGGGCACTGAAGCTTTCTTT.